This T cell receptor (beta chain) was observed in a study of blood T cell repertoires in COVID-19. There are 16 residues in the CDR3. Looked up from germline, CDR1 is SGHTA and CDR2 is FQGNSA. V was pared by 3 bases and J by 4 bases, with 16 bases between. Using immunoSEQ multiplex PCR, the repertoire was profiled, and TCRdb retains in-frame clones only, with some absent. The data hold 170,000 or so clones, with about 78% observed a single time. The gene calls are TRBV7-2 and TRBJ2-1, with a possible D match to TRBD2 (5 bases). Sequenced sample: PBMCs or T cells enriched from blood (not recorded which). The TCR sequence derives from a woman aged 50 to 60 who had recovered from COVID-19. The CDR3 is CASSFFVRTGYNEQFF. DNA of the CDR3: TGTGCCAGCAGCTTTTTTGTCAGGACTGGGTACAATGAGCAGTTCTTC.